The TCR beta chain under discussion was sequenced for a study of regulatory T cells in long-lasting Graves disease. Study-level points and caveats: Sampling was limited to peripheral blood rather than thyroid tissue.

Library construction for TCR beta used iRepertoire HTBI primers and Arm-PCR of CDR3 regions. TCRdb reanalysed the multiplex PCR reads using MiXCR and keeps one entry per CDR3 protein. The sample gives 320,000 or so distinct CDR3 sequences, 18% of which show up once; 38% is in the top ten. Worth noting for this clonotype: Its specificity is not known.

This sample's time point: newly diagnosed GD, antithyroid drugs for less than 3 months. PBMC-derived RNA was used for the TCR library. This clonotype was sampled from a female donor with Graves disease. Source: peripheral blood mononuclear cells (PBMCs), taken at new diagnosis, from a patient treated with antithyroid drugs.

The CDR3 sequence: CASSLTGTGEADTQYF. CDR3 DNA: TGTGCCAGCAGCTTAACCGGGACAGGGGAGGCAGATACGCAGTATTTT. The chain combines TRBV7-9 with TRBJ2-3; 10 bases are a match to TRBD1. The germline gives CDR1 SEHNR, CDR2 FQNEAQ (reference sequence). V lost 2 bases and J lost 4; bases outside the gene matches: 6. This CDR3 region has 16 residues.